This T cell receptor beta chain was identified during a study of cytomegalovirus exposure and HLA in healthy donors. Overall study results and limits: In a later analysis, at a false discovery rate of 0.05, over 15,000 TCR beta sequences matched HLA alleles. A classifier reportedly called cytomegalovirus status with high sensitivity and specificity.

Primers: 60 Vbeta forward and 13 Jbeta reverse. The protocol was immunoSEQ multiplex PCR, while the TCRdb copy is restricted to in-frame clones and leaves out a portion. This table has about 63,000 clones, approximately 71% appearing once. In regard to this clone: Its antigen is unknown.

Each donor's status was that of a healthy bone marrow donor. Material: PBMCs. The origin of this receptor is a man aged 50-60 years in good health and CMV-seronegative.

CDR3 sequence reads: CASTPKEAIRGYGYTF. The DNA of the CDR3 is TGTGCCAGCACCCCAAAGGAAGCGATCAGGGGCTATGGCTACACCTTC. The chain joins TRBV25-1 to TRBJ1-2; D perhaps matches TRBD1 (6 bases). The CDR3 sequence is 16 residues long. V was shortened by 7 bases and J by 4 bases, with 22 bases between the two germline ends. Germline V gives CDR1 MGHDK, CDR2 SYGVNS.